The TCR beta chain described here comes from a study of cytomegalovirus exposure and HLA in healthy donors. This CDR3 is built from 15 residues. J was trimmed by 3 bases and V by 0 bases; bases with no gene match: 3. CDR1 SGHNT and CDR2 YYREEE come from the germline V gene (reference sequence). Overall study results and limits: Later analysis showed TCR association rates varying by HLA locus, highest for DRB1 and lowest for HLA-C.

PCR employed 60 Vbeta and 13 Jbeta primers. TCRdb keeps only in-frame clones here, not all; method: immunoSEQ multiplex PCR. Of some 100,000 clones listed, 79% are singletons. Details on this clone: The antigen is unknown.

V is TRBV5-4 and J is TRBJ2-7, with 10 bases lining up with TRBD2. The TCR sequence derives from a female donor in good health and CMV-seropositive. The specimen sequenced was PBMCs. CDR3 region: CASSLVLAGRYEQYF. The DNA for the CDR3 is TGTGCCAGCAGCTTGGTACTAGCGGGGCGCTACGAGCAGTACTTC.